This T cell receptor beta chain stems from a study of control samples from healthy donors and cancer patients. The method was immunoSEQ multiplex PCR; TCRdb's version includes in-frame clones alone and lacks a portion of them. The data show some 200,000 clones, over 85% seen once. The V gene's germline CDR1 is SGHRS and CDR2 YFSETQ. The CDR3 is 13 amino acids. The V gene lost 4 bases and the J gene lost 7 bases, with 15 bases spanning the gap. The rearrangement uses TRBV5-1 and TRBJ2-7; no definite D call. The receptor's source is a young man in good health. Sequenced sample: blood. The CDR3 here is CASSARTPGEQYF. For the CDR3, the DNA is TGCGCCAGCAGCGCGCGGACCCCCGGGGAGCAGTACTTC.